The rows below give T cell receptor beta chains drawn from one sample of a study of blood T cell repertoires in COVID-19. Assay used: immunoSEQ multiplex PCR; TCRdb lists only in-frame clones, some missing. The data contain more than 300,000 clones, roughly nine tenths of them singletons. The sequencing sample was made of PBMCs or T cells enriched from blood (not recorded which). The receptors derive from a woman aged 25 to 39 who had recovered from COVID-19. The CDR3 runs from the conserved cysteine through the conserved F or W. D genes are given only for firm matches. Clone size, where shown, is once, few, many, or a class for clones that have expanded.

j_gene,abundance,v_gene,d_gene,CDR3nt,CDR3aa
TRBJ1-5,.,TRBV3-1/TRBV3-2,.,TGTGCCAGCAGCCAAGATTTACAGGGCAATCAGCCCCAGCATTTT,CASSQDLQGNQPQHF
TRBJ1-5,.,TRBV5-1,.,TGCGCCAGCAGCCCGGGAAGAAACCAGGATAGCAATCAGCCCCAGCATTTT,CASSPGRNQDSNQPQHF
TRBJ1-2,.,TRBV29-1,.,TGCAGCGTCGACGGGTCGCCGTTCGGAGGAGGCTACACCTTC,CSVDGSPFGGGYTF
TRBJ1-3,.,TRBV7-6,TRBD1,TGTGCCAGCAGGGACAGGGGTAACGGAAACACCATATATTTT,CASRDRGNGNTIYF
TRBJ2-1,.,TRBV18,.,TGTGCCAGCTCAGGGCAGGGGCCCTACAATGAGCAGTTCTTC,CASSGQGPYNEQFF
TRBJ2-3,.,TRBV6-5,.,TGTGCCAGCAGCAGTTTATTGGGCGGGGATACGCAGTATTTT,CASSSLLGGDTQYF
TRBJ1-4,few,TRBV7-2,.,TGTGCCAGCAGCTCTTTTTTCCGGGTGGAAACTAATGAAAAACTGTTTTTT,CASSSFFRVETNEKLFF
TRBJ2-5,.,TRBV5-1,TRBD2,TGCGCCAGCAGCTCAAGCGGGGCCCGACAAGAGACCCAGTACTTC,CASSSSGARQETQYF
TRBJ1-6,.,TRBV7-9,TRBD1,TGTGCCATCCGAAAAACAGGACAGGTTGTGCACCACTTT,CAIRKTGQVVHHF
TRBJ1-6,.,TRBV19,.,TGTGCCAGTAGTATTCAGTCCCGCAGGGTTTCACCCCTCCACTTT,CASSIQSRRVSPLHF
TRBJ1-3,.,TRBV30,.,TGTGCCTGGGCTCCATCGGGGTATGGAAACACCATATATTTT,CAWAPSGYGNTIYF
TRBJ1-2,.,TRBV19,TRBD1,TGTGCCAGCCGACAGGGGGTCGGCTATGGCTACACCTTC,CASRQGVGYGYTF
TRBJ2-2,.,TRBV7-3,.,TGTGCCAGCAGCACCAGGGGCCACCCGTTCGCGAACACCGGGGAGCTGTTTTTT,CASSTRGHPFANTGELFF
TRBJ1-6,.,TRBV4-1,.,TGCGCCAGCAGCCAGTTGAAAGAGCGGAATTCACCCCTCCACTTT,CASSQLKERNSPLHF
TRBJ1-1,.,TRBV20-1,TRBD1,TGCAGTGCTGGTGCAGGGGGCACTGAAGCTTTCTTT,CSAGAGGTEAFF
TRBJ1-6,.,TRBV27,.,TGTGCCAGCAGTTTGGGTCCTCGGGATTCACCCCTCCACTTT,CASSLGPRDSPLHF
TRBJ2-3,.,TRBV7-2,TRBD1,TGTGCCAGCAGCTCACCGGACAGGGGCCTCACAGATACGCAGTATTTT,CASSSPDRGLTDTQYF
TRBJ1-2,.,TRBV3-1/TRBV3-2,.,TGTGCCAGCAGCCAAGGGGGACTGTCTGGCTACACCTTC,CASSQGGLSGYTF
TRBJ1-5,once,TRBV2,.,TGTGCCAGCAGTGCCCGGGGGGCTAATCAGCCCCAGCATTTT,CASSARGANQPQHF
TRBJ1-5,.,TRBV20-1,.,TGCAGTGCTAGTGCAGGGAATCAGCCCCAGCATTTT,CSASAGNQPQHF
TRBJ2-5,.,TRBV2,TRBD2,TGTGCCAGCACCGGGGCTAGCGGGTTGACGGAGACCCAGTACTTC,CASTGASGLTETQYF
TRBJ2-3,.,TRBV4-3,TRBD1,TGCGCCAGCAGCCTACGACAGGGGCTGGGGGGTGATACGCAGTATTTT,CASSLRQGLGGDTQYF
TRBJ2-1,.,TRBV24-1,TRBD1,TGTGCCACCAGTGAGGCAGGACAGGTCTCCTACAATGAGCAGTTCTTC,CATSEAGQVSYNEQFF
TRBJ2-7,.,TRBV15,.,TGTGCCACCAGCAGAGATCGGATGGGGGGCTACGAGCAGTACTTC,CATSRDRMGGYEQYF
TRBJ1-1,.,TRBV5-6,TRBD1,TGTGCCAGCAGCTCCGGGACAGGCAATTCGATGAACACTGAAGCTTTCTTT,CASSSGTGNSMNTEAFF
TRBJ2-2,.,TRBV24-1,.,TGTGCCACCAGTGGAGGGCGACAGGTTGACGGGGAGCTGTTTTTT,CATSGGRQVDGELFF
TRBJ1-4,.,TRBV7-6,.,TGTGCCAGCAGCGGAGGGGATGAAAAACTGTTTTTT,CASSGGDEKLFF
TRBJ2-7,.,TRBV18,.,TGTGCCAGCTCACCGCGGAGCAACGAGCAGTACTTC,CASSPRSNEQYF
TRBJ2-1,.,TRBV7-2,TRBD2,TGTGCCAGCAGCCTAGGGAATCCAGCGGGGTTCTACAATGAGCAGTTCTTC,CASSLGNPAGFYNEQFF
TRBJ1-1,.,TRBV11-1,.,TGTGCCAGCAGCTTAGTGAGGAGGACTGAAGCTTTCTTT,CASSLVRRTEAFF
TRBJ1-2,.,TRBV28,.,TGTGCCAGCAGTTTATCCCCAGGGGTCTATGGCTACACCTTC,CASSLSPGVYGYTF
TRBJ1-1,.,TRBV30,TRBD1,TGTGCCTGGAGTGAGACGGGACAGGGGATTGCTTTCTTT,CAWSETGQGIAFF
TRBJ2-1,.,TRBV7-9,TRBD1,TGTGCCAGCAGCTTCGGCTTAGTCCCGACAGGGGAGTTGGGAAATGAGCAGTTCTTC,CASSFGLVPTGELGNEQFF
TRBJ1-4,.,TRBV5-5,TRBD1,TGTGCCAGCAGCTTTGTATCAGGGGGTCCTAATGAAAAACTGTTTTTT,CASSFVSGGPNEKLFF
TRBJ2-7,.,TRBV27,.,TGTGCCAGCAGTTTATCAAGGAGCTACGAGCAGTACTTC,CASSLSRSYEQYF
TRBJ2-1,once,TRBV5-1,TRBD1,TGCGCCAGCAGCTACACAGGGGGCCCCTACAATGAGCAGTTCTTC,CASSYTGGPYNEQFF
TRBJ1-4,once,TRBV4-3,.,TGCGCCAGCAGCCAAGAATTTACCGGGACAAGGAATGAAAAACTGTTTTTT,CASSQEFTGTRNEKLFF
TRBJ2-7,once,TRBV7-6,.,TGTGCCAGCAGCTTTCGTAGGGGGAACGAGCAGTACTTC,CASSFRRGNEQYF
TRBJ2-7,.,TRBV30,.,TGTGCCTGGAGTGTAGGCGGCGGAGCCTACGAGCAGTACTTC,CAWSVGGGAYEQYF
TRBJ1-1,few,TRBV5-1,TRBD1,TGCGCCAGCAGCTTGGTCGGGCAGGGGGACACTGAAGCTTTCTTT,CASSLVGQGDTEAFF
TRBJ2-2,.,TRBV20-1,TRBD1,TGCAGTGCTAGTCGGACAGGGGGCACCGGGGAGCTGTTTTTT,CSASRTGGTGELFF
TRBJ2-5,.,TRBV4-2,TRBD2,TGTGCCAGCAGGCCCCGACTAGCGGGGGGACTGCCATCTCAAGAGACCCAGTACTTC,CASRPRLAGGLPSQETQYF
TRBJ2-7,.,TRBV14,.,TGTGCCAGCAGCCAAGATTTCAGGGTGGGCGAGCAGTACTTC,CASSQDFRVGEQYF
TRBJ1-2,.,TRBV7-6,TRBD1,TGTGCCAGCAGCTTAGGGGACAGGGTTAGCTATGGCTACACCTTC,CASSLGDRVSYGYTF
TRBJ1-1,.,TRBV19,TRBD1,TGTGCCAGTAGGCTGATACCGGGACAGGGGGCTGAAGCTTTCTTT,CASRLIPGQGAEAFF
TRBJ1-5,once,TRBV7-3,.,TGTGCCATCCCGGGGGGGGAGAGGCGCAATCAGCCCCAGCATTTT,CAIPGGERRNQPQHF
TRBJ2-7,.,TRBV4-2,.,TGTGCCAGCAGCCAAGAGGGGCAGGGCCCGTACGAGCAGTACTTC,CASSQEGQGPYEQYF
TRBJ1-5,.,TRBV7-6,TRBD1,TGTGCGAACCTCCCGGACAGGGGCAATCAGCCCCAGCATTTT,CANLPDRGNQPQHF
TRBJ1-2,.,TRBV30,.,TGTGCCTGGAGTAAACAGAGTACGGTCTATGGCTACACCTTC,CAWSKQSTVYGYTF
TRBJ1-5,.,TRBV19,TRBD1,TGTGCCAGACCTACGGGGGACAGGGAAGACAATCAGCCCCAGCATTTT,CARPTGDREDNQPQHF
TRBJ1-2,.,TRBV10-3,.,TGTGCCATCAGTGAGGGCAGGGACTATGGCTACACCTTC,CAISEGRDYGYTF
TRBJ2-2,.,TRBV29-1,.,TGCAGCGTTGTGGAGGGAACTTCGAACACCGGGGAGCTGTTTTTT,CSVVEGTSNTGELFF